This T cell receptor beta chain was observed in a study of CD8+ T cells in alopecia areata. Study-wide context: Patients in the treated group were given tofacitinib by mouth, 5 to 10 mg twice a day. General study points: Lesional tissue from the scalp (especially in alopecia totalis/universalis) showed higher clonality than normal scalp. Between patients, shared TCR sequences were less clear than in mice. This was possibly due in part to HLA diversity in the patient population.

Once RNA had been extracted, it was reverse transcribed into cDNA to act as the sequencing template. TCRdb keeps only in-frame clones here, not all; method: immunoSEQ multiplex PCR. The sample consists of about 250,000 clones, 67% of them appearing once. The authors sorted CD4+ and CD8+ T cells from PBMCs. A remark on this clone: Its specificity is unknown.

The material sequenced was CD4+ T cells sorted from blood, taken at week 0. The receptor comes from a human donor with alopecia areata.

The CDR3 region is CASSFDRQETQYF. The CDR3 nucleotides read TGTGCCAGCAGTTTTGATAGACAAGAGACCCAGTACTTC. The chain is built from TRBV27 and TRBJ2-5; D gene unclear. The germline gives CDR1 MNHEY, CDR2 SMNVEV (reference sequence). Trimming pared 3 bases from V and 2 bases from J, leaving 7 bases between. There are 13 residues in the CDR3.